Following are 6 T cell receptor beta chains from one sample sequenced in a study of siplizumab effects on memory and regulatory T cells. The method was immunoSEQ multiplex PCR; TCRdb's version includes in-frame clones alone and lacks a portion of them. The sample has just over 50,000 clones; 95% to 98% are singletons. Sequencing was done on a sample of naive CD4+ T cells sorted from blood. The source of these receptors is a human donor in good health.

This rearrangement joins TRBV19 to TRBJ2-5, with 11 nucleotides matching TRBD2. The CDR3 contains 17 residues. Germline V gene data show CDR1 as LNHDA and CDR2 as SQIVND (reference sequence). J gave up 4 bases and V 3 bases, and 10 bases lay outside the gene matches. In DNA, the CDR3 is TGTGCCAGTAGTATCCCGAGGCTAGCGGGAGGTGGAGAGACCCAGTACTTC. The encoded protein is CASSIPRLAGGGETQYF.

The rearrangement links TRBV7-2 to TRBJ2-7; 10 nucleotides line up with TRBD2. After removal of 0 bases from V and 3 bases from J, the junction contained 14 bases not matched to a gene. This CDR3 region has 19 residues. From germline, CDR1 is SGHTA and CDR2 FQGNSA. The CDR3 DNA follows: TGTGCCAGCAGCTTAGCGGTCGTAATAGCGGGAGGCCCAAACTACGAGCAGTACTTC. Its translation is CASSLAVVIAGGPNYEQYF.

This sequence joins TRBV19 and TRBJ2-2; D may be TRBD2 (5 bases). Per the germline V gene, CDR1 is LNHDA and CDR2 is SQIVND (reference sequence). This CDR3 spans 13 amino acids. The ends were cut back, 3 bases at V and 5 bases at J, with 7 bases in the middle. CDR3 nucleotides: TGTGCCAGTAGTATTAGGAGGACCGGGGAGCTGTTTTTT. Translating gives CASSIRRTGELFF.

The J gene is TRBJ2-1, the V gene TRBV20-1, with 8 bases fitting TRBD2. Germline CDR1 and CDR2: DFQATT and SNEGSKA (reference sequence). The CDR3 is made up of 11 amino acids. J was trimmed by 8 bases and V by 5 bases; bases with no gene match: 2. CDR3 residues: CSAGLADEQFF. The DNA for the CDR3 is TGCAGTGCTGGACTAGCAGATGAGCAGTTCTTC.

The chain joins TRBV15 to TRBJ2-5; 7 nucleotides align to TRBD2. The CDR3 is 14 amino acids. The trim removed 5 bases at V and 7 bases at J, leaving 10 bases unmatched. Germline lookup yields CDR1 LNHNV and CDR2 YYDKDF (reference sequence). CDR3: CATSGVGGTGTQYF. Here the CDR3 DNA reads TGTGCCACCAGCGGGGTGGGAGGGACCGGGACCCAGTACTTC. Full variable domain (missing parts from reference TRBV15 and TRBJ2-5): DAMVIQNPRYQVTQFGKPVTLSCSQTLNHNVMYWYQQKSSQAPKLLFHYYDKDFNNEADTPDNFQSRRPNTSFCFLDIRSPGLGDTAMYLCATSGVGGTGTQYFGPGTRLLVL.

CDR3 DNA: TGTGCCAGCAGCTTGGACAGGGCCTTTGGAGCTTTCTTT. It encodes CASSLDRAFGAFF. This chain connects TRBV5-6 to TRBJ1-1; D perhaps matches TRBD1 (6 bases). Trimming took off 0 bases at V and 10 bases at J, with 13 bases between the two ends. The CDR3 runs to 13 residues. Germline V gene lookup returns CDR1 SGHDT and CDR2 YYEEEE. The full variable domain, with the rest looked up from reference TRBV5-6 and TRBJ1-1, is DAGVTQSPTHLIKTRGQQVTLRCSPKSGHDTVSWYQQALGQGPQFIFQYYEEEERQRGNFPDRFSGHQFPNYSSELNVNALLLGDSALYLCASSLDRAFGAFFGQGTRLTVV.